This entry lists 25 T cell receptor beta chains sequenced from one sample in a study of control samples from healthy donors and cancer patients. Here immunoSEQ multiplex PCR was the method, and the copy in TCRdb shows in-frame clones only, minus some. The data contain over 200,000 clones, more than 65% of them singletons. The sample taken for sequencing was PBMCs. These receptor sequences come from a woman in her sixties or seventies with lung cancer.

V gene TRBV29-1 combines with J gene TRBJ1-1, with unresolved D. From germline, CDR1 is SQVTM and CDR2 ANQGSEA. V was trimmed by 7 bases and J by 1 base, leaving 13 bases between them. This CDR3 is built from 13 residues. The CDR3: CSGAHLSNTEAFF. CDR3 DNA sequence: TGCAGCGGCGCACACCTGTCGAACACTGAAGCTTTCTTT. The entire variable domain, with the rest obtained from reference TRBV29-1 and TRBJ1-1, is as follows: SAVISQKPSRDICQRGTSLTIQCQVDSQVTMMFWYRQQPGQSLTLIATANQGSEATYESGFVIDKFPISRPNLTFSTLTVSNMSPEDSSIYLCSGAHLSNTEAFFGQGTRLTVV.

The V and J genes are TRBV9 and TRBJ1-6; D is uncertain. The CDR3 has 13 amino acids. Germline CDR1 and CDR2: SGDLS and YYNGEE. V lost 0 bases to trimming and J lost 7 bases, with 5 bases between them. The CDR3 is CASSVDYNSPLHF. Here the CDR3 DNA reads TGTGCCAGCAGCGTAGACTACAATTCACCCCTCCACTTT.

The rearrangement links TRBV7-9 to TRBJ2-3; perhaps TRBD1 as D (5 bases). This CDR3 has 17 amino acids. Germline V gene sequence: CDR1 SEHNR, CDR2 FQNEAQ (reference sequence). The V end lost 2 bases, the J end lost 4 bases, and 19 bases lay between the germline ends. CDR3 coding DNA: TGTGCCAGCAGCTTAAGGTTAGGGCAGGGCGTGGCAGATACGCAGTATTTT. Translated, it gives CASSLRLGQGVADTQYF.

The chain has TRBV6-5 and TRBJ2-7; D possibly uses TRBD1 or TRBD2 (5 bases each). Germline CDR1 MNHEY, CDR2 SVGAGI. The CDR3 contains 15 residues. Trimming stripped 2 bases from V and 0 bases from J, with 11 bases between. The CDR3 reads CASSYRPGSSYEQYF. CDR3 DNA: TGTGCCAGCAGTTACCGCCCAGGGAGCTCCTACGAGCAGTACTTC.

The rearrangement uses TRBV11-2 and TRBJ2-1; D not resolved. Germline V CDR1 and CDR2: SGHAT, FQNNGV. The V gene lost 3 bases and the J gene lost 7 bases, with 7 bases spanning the gap. The length of the CDR3 is 12 residues. The chain's CDR3 is CASSFTRNEQFF. In nucleotides, the CDR3 is TGTGCCAGCAGCTTCACGCGGAATGAGCAGTTCTTC.

V is TRBV29-1 and J is TRBJ1-2; 7 bases line up with TRBD1. CDR3 size: 15 residues. V lost 0 bases and J lost 1; bases outside the gene matches: 5. The germline V gene encodes CDR1 SQVTM and CDR2 ANQGSEA. The CDR3 nucleotides read TGCAGCGTTGAAGATCCCAGGGGGGATAACTATGGCTACACCTTC. This encodes CSVEDPRGDNYGYTF. Filled out from reference TRBV29-1 and TRBJ1-2, the complete variable domain reads SAVISQKPSRDICQRGTSLTIQCQVDSQVTMMFWYRQQPGQSLTLIATANQGSEATYESGFVIDKFPISRPNLTFSTLTVSNMSPEDSSIYLCSVEDPRGDNYGYTFGSGTRLTVV.

The chain combines TRBV5-4 with TRBJ1-4, with 10 positions matching TRBD1. The CDR3 is made up of 17 amino acids. J lost 0 bases, V lost 4 bases, and 6 bases had no gene match. CDR1 is SGHNT and CDR2 is YYREEE in the germline V gene (reference sequence). CDR3 sequence reads: CASSIGTGVATNEKLFF. In DNA, the CDR3 is TGTGCCAGCAGCATAGGGACAGGGGTAGCAACTAATGAAAAACTGTTTTTT. The variable domain in full, completed from reference TRBV5-4 and TRBJ1-4, reads ETGVTQSPTHLIKTRGQQVTLRCSSQSGHNTVSWYQQALGQGPQFIFQYYREEENGRGNFPPRFSGLQFPNYSSELNVNALELDDSALYLCASSIGTGVATNEKLFFGSGTQLSVL.

This chain connects TRBV5-1 to TRBJ1-4, with D possibly TRBD1 on 6 matching bases. The length of the CDR3 is 15 residues. Germline CDR1 is SGHRS and CDR2 is YFSETQ. The germline V and J ends were trimmed by 0 bases and 8 bases, with 14 bases remaining between them. The CDR3 loop is CASSLAGAGGEKLFF. CDR3 coding DNA: TGCGCCAGCAGCTTGGCAGGGGCGGGGGGAGAAAAACTGTTTTTT.

The chain is built from TRBV6-5 and TRBJ2-3; no reliable D call. The CDR3 length is 13 residues. The germline V gene has CDR1 MNHEY and CDR2 SVGAGI. Trimming shortened V by 9 bases and J by 3 bases, and 13 bases separated the two germline ends. Written as DNA, the CDR3 is TGTGCCAGTGCCCCGTTGCCAACAGATACGCAGTATTTT. It is translated as CASAPLPTDTQYF.

This clone was found a few times. This chain uses TRBV4-1 with TRBJ1-1; D is uncertain. Trimming took 0 bases from V and 1 from J, leaving 12 bases between them. The CDR3 covers 16 residues. CDR1 is MGHRA and CDR2 is YSYEKL in the germline V gene. CDR3 in amino acids: CASSQEIMLANTEAFF. Written as DNA, the CDR3 is TGCGCCAGCAGCCAAGAGATTATGTTGGCGAACACTGAAGCTTTCTTT.

This clone has just a few counts. This rearrangement joins TRBV10-1 to TRBJ2-7; 8 nucleotides line up with TRBD1. The germline gives CDR1 WNHNN, CDR2 SYGVQD (reference sequence). This CDR3 comprises 15 residues. V dropped 6 bases and J dropped 4; count of bases not matched to a gene: 11. The CDR3 sequence is CASSAETGAVYEQYF. CDR3 bases: TGCGCCAGCAGCGCTGAGACAGGGGCGGTGTACGAGCAGTACTTC.

The chain joins TRBV3-1 (or the pseudogene TRBV3-2) to TRBJ2-1; D uncertain. Germline V lookup: CDR1 LGHDT, CDR2 YNNKEL (reference sequence). This CDR3 has 15 residues. Deletions cut 4 bases from V and 6 bases from J, with 16 bases between. This CDR3 reads CASSPRGRQTNEQFF. Here the CDR3 DNA reads TGTGCCAGCAGCCCGCGAGGCCGCCAAACCAATGAGCAGTTCTTC.

This clone came up a few times. The chain is built from TRBV7-2 and TRBJ2-2, with D hard to call. V dropped 5 bases and J dropped 3 bases, with 13 bases sitting between them. The germline CDR1 and CDR2 sequences are SGHTA and FQGNSA. This CDR3 is 15 amino acids long. The CDR3: CASSPGRSDTGELFF. As DNA, the CDR3 is TGTGCCAGCAGCCCCGGAAGGTCGGACACCGGGGAGCTGTTTTTT.

This sequence joins TRBV24-1 and TRBJ2-1; no clear D. CDR3 length equals 14 residues. Germline loops: CDR1 KGHDR, CDR2 SFDVKD. V dropped 3 bases and J dropped 8 bases, with 13 bases sitting between them. The chain's CDR3 is CATSDPPKDDEQFF. The DNA of the CDR3 is TGTGCCACCAGTGATCCGCCGAAGGATGATGAGCAGTTCTTC.

CDR3 coding DNA: TGTGCCAGCAGCAAGGGGCCCCAGGGCACTGAAGCTTTCTTT. Translated, it gives CASSKGPQGTEAFF. The chain is built from TRBV2 and TRBJ1-1, with a possible D match to TRBD1 (5 bases). CDR3 length: 14 amino acids. The V end lost 6 bases, the J end lost 4 bases, and 15 bases lay between the germline ends. CDR1 is SNHLY and CDR2 is FYNNEI in the germline V gene. The entire variable domain, with the rest obtained from reference TRBV2 and TRBJ1-1, is as follows: EPEVTQTPSHQVTQMGQEVILRCVPISNHLYFYWYRQILGQKVEFLVSFYNNEISEKSEIFDDQFSVERPDGSNFTLKIRSTKLEDSAMYFCASSKGPQGTEAFFGQGTRLTVV.

The rearrangement uses TRBV2 and TRBJ2-5; no firm D call. The germline V and J ends were trimmed by 2 bases and 7 bases, with 8 bases remaining between them. CDR1 and CDR2 from the germline V gene are SNHLY and FYNNEI. CDR3 length: 12 residues. DNA of the CDR3: TGTGCCAGCAGTGAAACCCGGACGACCCAGTACTTC. It yields the protein CASSETRTTQYF.

The J gene is TRBJ1-4, the V gene TRBV12-5, with unresolved D. This CDR3 is 14 amino acids long. V dropped 6 bases and J dropped 1 base, with 9 bases sitting between them. Germline loops: CDR1 LGHNT, CDR2 FRNRAP. The CDR3 DNA is TGTGCTAGTGGAGTGGGTATAACTAATGAAAAACTGTTTTTT. This translates into CASGVGITNEKLFF.

The chain recombines TRBV5-1 with TRBJ2-1; TRBD2 matches at 13 bases. CDR3 length equals 20 residues. V was clipped by 4 bases and J by 9 bases; unmatched bases: 22. Germline V gene data show CDR1 as SGHRS and CDR2 as YFSETQ. CDR3: CASSPRYIGLAGDQSLEQFF. The CDR3, as DNA: TGCGCCAGCAGCCCAAGGTACATCGGACTAGCGGGAGATCAAAGTCTTGAGCAGTTCTTC. Full variable domain (missing parts from reference TRBV5-1 and TRBJ2-1): KAGVTQTPRYLIKTRGQQVTLSCSPISGHRSVSWYQQTPGQGLQFLFEYFSETQRNKGNFPGRFSGRQFSNSRSEMNVSTLELGDSALYLCASSPRYIGLAGDQSLEQFFGPGTRLTVL.

The chain couples TRBV30 to TRBJ2-5; D is tentatively TRBD1 or TRBD2 (6 bases each). CDR3 length: 14 residues. The germline gives CDR1 GTSNPN, CDR2 SVGIG (reference sequence). V dropped 0 bases and J dropped 2 bases, with 10 bases sitting between them. The CDR3 DNA is TGTGCCTGGAGTGTAGGAGGGGGTCAAGAGACCCAGTACTTC. Residues: CAWSVGGGQETQYF. Full variable domain (missing parts from reference TRBV30 and TRBJ2-5): SQTIHQWPATLVQPVGSPLSLECTVEGTSNPNLYWYRQAAGRGLQLLFYSVGIGQISSEVPQNLSASRPQDRQFILSSKKLLLSDSGFYLCAWSVGGGQETQYFGPGTRLLVL.

V gene TRBV7-9 combines with J gene TRBJ2-1, with 10 bases matching TRBD1. Trimming removed 5 bases from V and 9 bases from J; junction bases left unmatched: 13. This CDR3 has 16 residues. Germline CDR1 SEHNR, CDR2 FQNEAQ (reference sequence). Here the CDR3 reads CASSPSGTGVWGEQFF. CDR3 nucleotide sequence: TGTGCCAGCAGCCCCAGCGGGACAGGGGTCTGGGGTGAGCAGTTCTTC.

V and J are TRBV2 and TRBJ1-5; 12 nucleotides match TRBD1. The CDR3 runs 18 residues. CDR1 is SNHLY, CDR2 FYNNEI, per germline. V gave up 6 bases and J gave up 2 bases; unmatched junction bases: 11. The CDR3 sequence: CASRGTGGSSIGNQPQHF. The CDR3 DNA follows: TGTGCCAGCAGAGGGACAGGGGGCTCGAGTATTGGCAATCAGCCCCAGCATTTT. The full variable domain, in which reference TRBV2 and TRBJ1-5 provide the parts outside the CDR3, is EPEVTQTPSHQVTQMGQEVILRCVPISNHLYFYWYRQILGQKVEFLVSFYNNEISEKSEIFDDQFSVERPDGSNFTLKIRSTKLEDSAMYFCASRGTGGSSIGNQPQHFGDGTRLSIL.

This clone was seen just once. The chain carries TRBV6-2 or TRBV6-3 and TRBJ1-2, with 11 bases fitting TRBD1. Germline V gives CDR1 MNHEY, CDR2 SVGEGT. CDR3 length: 15 residues. Trimming removed 6 bases from V and 2 bases from J; junction bases left unmatched: 5. The CDR3 DNA follows: TGTGCCAGCAGCTCCCGGGACAGGGGGAACTATGGCTACACCTTC. It specifies CASSSRDRGNYGYTF.

The chain is built from TRBV9 and TRBJ2-1; tentative D call: TRBD1 (6 bases). This CDR3 has 20 amino acids. Germline lookup yields CDR1 SGDLS and CDR2 YYNGEE. Deletions cut 0 bases from V and 0 bases from J, with 22 bases between. The CDR3 reads CASSVAGGDLLKSSYNEQFF. CDR3 sequence (DNA): TGTGCCAGCAGCGTAGCTGGGGGCGACCTCCTGAAAAGCTCCTACAATGAGCAGTTCTTC.

This rearrangement joins TRBV2 to TRBJ2-7; D is uncertain. The germline V gene has CDR1 SNHLY and CDR2 FYNNEI. The V gene lost 7 bases and the J gene lost 0 bases, with 10 bases spanning the gap. The CDR3 contains 13 residues. CDR3 sequence: CASMGGSSYEQYF. The CDR3 region has the DNA TGTGCCAGCATGGGCGGAAGCTCCTACGAGCAGTACTTC.

CDR3: CASREGWTEAFF. CDR3 sequence (DNA): TGCGCCAGCAGGGAGGGATGGACTGAAGCTTTCTTT. The chain employs TRBV5-1 and TRBJ1-1; D is unresolved. This CDR3 comprises 12 residues. Trimming shortened V by 5 bases and J by 5 bases, and 10 bases separated the two germline ends. CDR1 is SGHRS, CDR2 YFSETQ, per germline. Full variable domain (missing parts from reference TRBV5-1 and TRBJ1-1): KAGVTQTPRYLIKTRGQQVTLSCSPISGHRSVSWYQQTPGQGLQFLFEYFSETQRNKGNFPGRFSGRQFSNSRSEMNVSTLELGDSALYLCASREGWTEAFFGQGTRLTVV.